The 28 T cell receptor beta chains below were found in one sample sequenced in a study of vaccination and CD4 T cells after COVID-19. Their cognate antigens are unknown. At the Johns Hopkins FTIC core, DNA taken from cultured CD4+ T cells was sequenced by way of the Oncomine TCR Beta short-read assay. TCRdb itself ran the PCR reads through MiXCR, one entry per CDR3 protein. The sample includes roughly 13,000 distinct CDR3 sequences, approximately 31% of them seen just once. The treatment is: approximately nine-day PBMC culture with coronavirus spike peptide pools or control peptides (ViraFEST assay). Sequencing was performed on CD4+ T cells from blood, cultured in vitro, taken before SARS-CoV-2 vaccination. The receptors shown here come from a human donor who received a COVID-19 vaccine.

The chain employs TRBV28 and TRBJ2-7; D possibly corresponds to TRBD1 (7 bases). The ends were cut back, 3 bases at V and 3 bases at J, with 15 bases in the middle. The CDR3 extends over 15 amino acids. Germline CDR1 and CDR2: MDHEN and SYDVKM. CDR3 nucleotides: TGTGCCAGCAGTTTGGAGGGGGCCGTCCGCTACGAGCAGTACTTC. It translates to CASSLEGAVRYEQYF. The entire variable domain, with the rest obtained from reference TRBV28 and TRBJ2-7, is as follows: DVKVTQSSRYLVKRTGEKVFLECVQDMDHENMFWYRQDPGLGLRLIYFSYDVKMKEKGDIPEGYSVSREKKERFSLILESASTNQTSMYLCASSLEGAVRYEQYFGPGTRLTVT.

The chain employs TRBV6-4 and TRBJ2-3; TRBD1 matches 7 bases. The V gene's germline CDR1 is MRHNA and CDR2 SNTAGT. V shed 5 bases and J 5 bases; nucleotides not matched to a gene: 4. This CDR3 is 13 amino acids long. The CDR3 is CASSRQGGDTQYF. CDR3 in DNA: TGTGCCAGCAGTAGACAGGGTGGAGATACGCAGTATTTT.

V gene TRBV6-1 combines with J gene TRBJ1-2; D not certain. CDR1 MNHNS and CDR2 SASEGT come from the germline V gene. The CDR3 runs to 11 residues. V gave up 2 bases and J gave up 8 bases, with 6 bases separating them. The CDR3 spells CASSERGGYTF. CDR3 coding DNA: TGTGCCAGCAGTGAACGCGGGGGCTACACCTTC.

This clonotype was found a few times. The chain combines TRBV12-3 or TRBV12-4 with TRBJ1-5, with 9 bases aligning to TRBD1. The CDR3 is made up of 16 amino acids. Trimming cost V 4 bases and J 0 bases; bases outside gene matches: 4. The CDR3: CASSSQGAGSNQPQHF. CDR3 bases: TGTGCCAGCAGTTCACAGGGGGCGGGTAGCAATCAGCCCCAGCATTTT.

This clonotype showed up just a few times. The J gene is TRBJ2-5, the V gene TRBV15, with D unresolved. The CDR3 totals 14 residues. V lost 5 bases to trimming and J lost 0 bases, with 10 bases between them. CDR1 LNHNV and CDR2 YYDKDF come from the germline V gene (reference sequence). CDR3: CATSLLNYQETQYF. The CDR3 coding sequence is TGTGCCACCAGCTTACTTAACTACCAAGAGACCCAGTACTTC.

This clonotype was picked up a small number of times. The chain recombines TRBV7-8 with TRBJ1-3; 7 positions match TRBD1. V lost 5 bases to trimming and J lost 0 bases; unmatched junction nucleotides: 7. The CDR3 totals 16 residues. Germline V gene lookup returns CDR1 SGHVS and CDR2 FQNEAQ. The CDR3 region has the DNA TGTGCCAGCAGCCCTCAGACAGGGAACTCTGGAAACACCATATATTTT. Translation gives CASSPQTGNSGNTIYF.

This clonotype has only a few counts. This chain joins TRBV25-1 and TRBJ2-2, with 7 positions matching TRBD2. Germline CDR1 and CDR2: MGHDK and SYGVNS. The CDR3 is 13 amino acids. J was trimmed by 4 bases and V by 6 bases; bases with no gene match: 2. CDR3 coding DNA: TGTGCCAGCAGCGGGGGGACCACCGGGGAGCTGTTTTTT. Amino acid sequence: CASSGGTTGELFF. Supplemented by reference TRBV25-1 and TRBJ2-2, the full variable domain reads EADIYQTPRYLVIGTGKKITLECSQTMGHDKMYWYQQDPGMELHLIHYSYGVNSTEKGDLSSESTVSRIRTEHFPLTLESARPSHTSQYLCASSGGTTGELFFGEGSRLTVL.

This sequence joins TRBV7-6 and TRBJ2-1; D not resolved. V was trimmed by 4 bases and J by 0 bases, leaving 16 bases between them. Germline V gene sequence: CDR1 SGHVS, CDR2 FNYEAQ. This CDR3 has 17 amino acids. The CDR3 DNA sequence: TGTGCCAGCAGCTCCATGGTCTGGCGGAGCTCCTACAATGAGCAGTTCTTC. Amino acids: CASSSMVWRSSYNEQFF.

The CDR3 nucleotides are TGTGCCAACCAGCGGGGGGGCCGGGAGACCCAGTACTTC. This sequence encodes CANQRGGRETQYF. The chain is built from TRBV2 and TRBJ2-5, with 10 bases identical to TRBD2. This CDR3 is 13 amino acids long. Germline trimming cut 10 bases from V and 5 bases from J; bases unmatched to any gene: 7. Germline V gene lookup returns CDR1 SNHLY and CDR2 FYNNEI.

This clonotype was found a few times. The J gene is TRBJ2-7, the V gene TRBV18; TRBD1 agrees at 9 bases. With 3 bases clipped from V and 5 bases from J, the junction kept 2 bases outside the gene matches. This CDR3 spans 13 amino acids. Germline V gives CDR1 KGHSH, CDR2 LQKENI. The DNA for the CDR3 is TGTGCCAGCTCACCCGGGACAGGGAACGAGCAGTACTTC. Translating gives CASSPGTGNEQYF. Drawing the rest from reference TRBV18 and TRBJ2-7, the complete variable domain is NAGVMQNPRHLVRRRGQEARLRCSPMKGHSHVYWYRQLPEEGLKFMVYLQKENIIDESGMPKERFSAEFPKEGPSILRIQQVVRGDSAAYFCASSPGTGNEQYFGPGTRLTVT.

The chain combines TRBV20-1 with TRBJ2-1; 10 bases are a match to TRBD2. Germline V gives CDR1 DFQATT, CDR2 SNEGSKA (reference sequence). Trimming took 6 bases from V and 1 from J; bases not matched to a gene: 6. The CDR3 contains 15 residues. This chain's CDR3 is CSARGTSVSYNEQFF. The DNA of the CDR3 is TGCAGTGCAAGGGGGACTAGCGTATCCTACAATGAGCAGTTCTTC.

This clonotype has more than one count but fewer than ten. The chain combines TRBV10-3 with TRBJ1-6, with D possibly matching TRBD1 (6 bases). There are 15 residues in the CDR3. CDR1 and CDR2 from the germline V gene are ENHRY and SYGVKD. V shed 6 bases and J shed 0 bases, with 9 bases lying between them. The CDR3 nucleotides read TGTGCCATCAGAGCGGACAGCTCCTATAATTCACCCCTCCACTTT. Its translation: CAIRADSSYNSPLHF.

This clonotype appeared a few times. The genes are TRBV6-4 and TRBJ1-2, with D possibly matching TRBD1 (5 bases). CDR3 length equals 13 residues. V lost 0 bases and J lost 8, with 10 bases in between. CDR1 is MRHNA and CDR2 is SNTAGT in the germline V gene. The CDR3 nucleotides read TGTGCCAGCAGTGACTCTCCAGGGAACGGCTACACCTTC. Its translation is CASSDSPGNGYTF.

This chain uses TRBV30 with TRBJ2-7; D perhaps matches TRBD2 (6 bases). The V gene lost 1 base and the J gene lost 6 bases, with 13 bases spanning the gap. The CDR3 spans 13 residues. The V gene's germline CDR1 is GTSNPN and CDR2 SVGIG (reference sequence). DNA for the CDR3: TGTGCCTGGAGTGCTTTGCGGGGAGGCGAGCAGTACTTC. This translates into CAWSALRGGEQYF.

This chain links TRBV21-1 with TRBJ2-7; TRBD1, the table's D call, lacks a check against the DNA. TRBV21-1 is an annotated pseudogene. CDR3 size: 13 residues. The CDR3 DNA reads as TGTGCCAGCAGCCGGGACAGGGACTACGAGCAGTACTTC. The encoded protein is CASSRDRDYEQYF.

This sequence joins TRBV10-3 and TRBJ1-6, with a tentative D call TRBD1 (5 bases). CDR1 and CDR2 (germline): ENHRY, SYGVKD. V lost 0 bases, J lost 14 bases, and 11 bases lay in between. The CDR3 length is 13 residues. The CDR3 nucleotides are TGTGCCATCAGTGAGTCGACGACAGTCACCCTCCACTTT. Its protein product is CAISESTTVTLHF.

The chain is built from TRBV12-3 or TRBV12-4 and TRBJ1-2, with 8 bases aligning to TRBD1. V shed 6 bases and J 0 bases; nucleotides not matched to a gene: 9. The CDR3 sequence is 16 residues long. The CDR3 bases are TGTGCCAGCAGCCGTTTCCAGGGGGCGTCTAACTATGGCTACACCTTC. Its translation is CASSRFQGASNYGYTF.

The rearrangement links TRBV7-9 to TRBJ2-5, with TRBD1 matching over 10 bases. This CDR3 is 16 amino acids long. CDR1 is SEHNR, CDR2 FQNEAQ, per germline (reference sequence). J was trimmed by 0 bases and V by 1 base; bases with no gene match: 2. CDR3 bases: TGTGCCAGCAGCTTAGGGGGACAGGGGTACCAAGAGACCCAGTACTTC. This codes for CASSLGGQGYQETQYF.

This chain joins TRBV29-1 and TRBJ1-1; 10 bases line up with TRBD1. V was clipped by 2 bases and J by 11 bases; unmatched bases: 8. CDR1 is SQVTM and CDR2 is ANQGSEA in the germline V gene. The CDR3 has 13 residues. The CDR3 nucleotides read TGCAGCGTTGAATCGACAGGGGGCGGAGGGGCTTTCTTT. It specifies CSVESTGGGGAFF.

The rearrangement uses TRBV10-3 and TRBJ1-3; D ambiguous. This CDR3 is built from 13 residues. Germline V gene sequence: CDR1 ENHRY, CDR2 SYGVKD. Trimming pared 6 bases from V and 0 bases from J, leaving 6 bases between. DNA of the CDR3: TGTGCCATCAGCGGTAGCTCTGGAAACACCATATATTTT. This gives the protein CAISGSSGNTIYF.

The V and J genes are TRBV29-1 and TRBJ1-1; D is ambiguous. This CDR3 region has 13 residues. Germline loops: CDR1 SQVTM, CDR2 ANQGSEA. Trimming cost V 4 bases and J 5 bases, with 14 bases left between them. This CDR3 is CSVVKEVGTEAFF. In DNA form, the CDR3 reads TGCAGCGTTGTCAAGGAGGTTGGGACTGAAGCTTTCTTT.

This sequence joins TRBV25-1 and TRBJ2-3; 10 positions agree with TRBD1. Germline CDR1 MGHDK, CDR2 SYGVNS. The V gene end was trimmed by 8 bases and the J gene end by 2 bases; junction bases not matched to a gene: 7. The CDR3 is 15 residues long. For the CDR3, the DNA is TGTGCCAGCTGTAAAGGACAGGGGGTCACAGATACGCAGTATTTT. Translated, it gives CASCKGQGVTDTQYF.

This chain links TRBV12-3 or TRBV12-4 with TRBJ1-2; D might be TRBD1 (6 bases). Trimming pared 5 bases from V and 3 bases from J, leaving 13 bases between. The CDR3 is 14 amino acids. CDR3 DNA: TGTGCCAGCAGTCAGGGAGGGGGGTACTATGGCTACACCTTC. Its translation is CASSQGGGYYGYTF.

This sequence joins TRBV6-5 and TRBJ2-1, with 11 nucleotides matching TRBD2. The CDR3 has 16 amino acids. The V and J ends lost 3 bases and 5 bases, in that order; junction bases with no gene match: 6. Germline CDR1 and CDR2: MNHEY and SVGAGI. The DNA of the CDR3 is TGTGCCAGCAGTTATTCTAGCGGGGGGACTCACAATGAGCAGTTCTTC. Translating gives CASSYSSGGTHNEQFF.

CDR3: CAWSQWTGELFF. DNA of the CDR3: TGTGCCTGGAGCCAGTGGACCGGGGAGCTGTTTTTT. V gene TRBV30 combines with J gene TRBJ2-2; D is unresolved. The CDR3 extends over 12 amino acids. V lost 3 bases, J lost 5 bases, and 7 bases lay in between. The germline V gene has CDR1 GTSNPN and CDR2 SVGIG (reference sequence).

This clonotype appeared a few times. The chain combines TRBV6-5 with TRBJ1-2; 8 bases are shared with TRBD1. This CDR3 region has 17 residues. Germline values: CDR1 MNHEY, CDR2 SVGAGI. Losses at the gene ends were 0 bases for V and 0 bases for J; bases not matched to a gene: 6. CDR3 in amino acids: CASSYSGQGSSNYGYTF. CDR3 nucleotides: TGTGCCAGCAGTTACTCTGGACAGGGTTCTTCTAACTATGGCTACACCTTC.

V and J are TRBV5-1 and TRBJ2-2, with no clear D. Between the trimmed V and J ends, which lost 5 bases and 3 bases, there was a span of 11 bases. The CDR3 is 14 amino acids. The V gene's germline CDR1 is SGHRS and CDR2 YFSETQ. The CDR3: CASSHDMDTGELFF. The CDR3 region has the DNA TGCGCCAGCAGTCATGACATGGACACCGGGGAGCTGTTTTTT.

This rearrangement joins TRBV6-5 to TRBJ2-1, with D maybe TRBD2 (6 bases). CDR1 MNHEY and CDR2 SVGAGI come from the germline V gene. Trimming left V 2 bases short and J 7 bases short, with 15 bases between. The CDR3 runs to 15 residues. DNA for the CDR3: TGTGCCAGCAGTTACGGACTAACAAGATTAAATGAGCAGTTCTTC. Translation gives CASSYGLTRLNEQFF.